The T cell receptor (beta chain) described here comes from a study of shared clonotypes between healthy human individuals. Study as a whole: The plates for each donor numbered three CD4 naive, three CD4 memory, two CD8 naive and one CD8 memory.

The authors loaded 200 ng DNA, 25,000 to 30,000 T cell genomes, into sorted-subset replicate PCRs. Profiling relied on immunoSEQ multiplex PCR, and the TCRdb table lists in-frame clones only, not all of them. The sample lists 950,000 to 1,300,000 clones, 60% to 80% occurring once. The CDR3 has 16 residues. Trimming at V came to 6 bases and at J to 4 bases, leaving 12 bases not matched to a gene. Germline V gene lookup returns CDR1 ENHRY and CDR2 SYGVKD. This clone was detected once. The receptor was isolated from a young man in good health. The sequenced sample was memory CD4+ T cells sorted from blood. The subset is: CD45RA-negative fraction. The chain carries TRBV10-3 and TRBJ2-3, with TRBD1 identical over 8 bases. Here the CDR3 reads CAISQWTGQQSDTQYF. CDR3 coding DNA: TGTGCCATCAGCCAGTGGACAGGGCAGCAATCAGATACGCAGTATTTT.